The 3 T cell receptor beta chains listed next were all sequenced from one sample in a study of cytomegalovirus exposure and HLA in healthy donors. A multiplex PCR was run with 60 Vbeta primers and 13 Jbeta primers. Some clones are missing from TCRdb's copy, which holds only in-frame ones; the method was immunoSEQ multiplex PCR. Seen here are 130,000 to 150,000 clones, approximately 78% observed once, and the top ten hold 2.5% to 3.5%. Sequenced sample: PBMCs. These receptors were obtained from a female donor in good health and CMV-seronegative.

V is TRBV5-1 and J is TRBJ2-6; 7 nucleotides align to TRBD2. The CDR3 has 15 residues. Germline assignment: CDR1 SGHRS and CDR2 YFSETQ. Germline trimming cut 1 base from V and 2 bases from J; bases unmatched to any gene: 0. Here the CDR3 reads CASSLRGAGANVLTF. DNA of the CDR3: TGCGCCAGCAGCTTGCGGGGGGCTGGGGCCAACGTCCTGACTTTC.

This chain joins TRBV28 and TRBJ2-7, with TRBD1 identical over 8 bases. The CDR3 runs 14 residues. Losses at the gene ends were 5 bases for V and 5 bases for J; bases not matched to a gene: 8. Germline V gene sequence: CDR1 MDHEN, CDR2 SYDVKM. The CDR3 reads CASSPDRVRDEQYF. CDR3 coding DNA: TGTGCCAGCAGTCCGGACAGGGTCAGGGACGAGCAGTACTTC.

Details on this clone: One end of the junction does not line up with germline, which may come from a read error. The chain couples TRBV5-6 to TRBJ1-2; a weak D match, TRBD1 (6 bases). The germline CDR1 and CDR2 sequences are SGHDT and YYEEEE. The CDR3 consists of 13 residues. CDR3 sequence reads: CASSTQGTYGYPF. DNA of the CDR3: TGTGCCAGCAGTACTCAGGGGACCTATGGCTACCCCTTC.